Listed below are T cell receptor beta chains from one sample, sequenced in a study of early T cells in non-severe SARS-CoV-2 infection. TCRdb recomputed calls from the 5' RACE reads with MiXCR, one row per CDR3 protein. The data contain 55,000 to 75,000 distinct CDR3 sequences, 7.7% of them seen just once; the ten biggest clones take up 3% to 4%. The specimen sequenced was whole blood. Receptors originate from an adult who was a healthcare worker with PCR-confirmed SARS-CoV-2 infection or an uninfected control (not recorded which). Both conserved end residues are part of each CDR3.

TRBV5-4	TRBJ2-7	CASSLGLAFEQYF
TRBV18	TRBJ2-7	CASSPGTGGDEQYF
TRBV9	TRBJ2-3	CASSALAGSTDTQYF
TRBV27	TRBJ2-1	CASSFRRPSHNEQFF
TRBV6-4	TRBJ2-5	CASSGKGQETQYF
TRBV5-1	TRBJ1-1	CASSPGTLNTEAFF
TRBV29-1	TRBJ2-7	CSVEDRVYEQYF
TRBV7-6	TRBJ2-1	CAISAAGGEQFF
TRBV29-1	TRBJ2-2	CSAARAGELFF
TRBV28	TRBJ1-2	CALDRGDLDGYTF
TRBV12-3/TRBV12-4	TRBJ2-2	CASSTGTNTGELFF
TRBV6-1	TRBJ1-1	CASSDGPLYTEAFF
TRBV5-1	TRBJ2-5	CASSLQRTSFQTQYF
TRBV5-1	TRBJ2-3	CASSLRVTTDTQYF
TRBV2	TRBJ2-5	CASMQNRGQETQYF
TRBV4-1	TRBJ2-2	CASQPAEANTGELFF
TRBV5-6	TRBJ2-1	CASSLSGREFF
TRBV19	TRBJ2-2	CASSIRPLRRTGELFF
TRBV5-6	TRBJ1-3	CASSFRTGFSGNTIYF
TRBV24-1	TRBJ2-2	CATTGAANTGELFF
TRBV20-1	TRBJ2-1	CSAKSTGGYNEQFF
TRBV7-9	TRBJ2-3	CASSPEQGDTQYF
TRBV28	TRBJ2-7	CASSLIQGWNGEQYF
TRBV28	TRBJ1-1	CAGHGRMNTEAFF
TRBV20-1	TRBJ1-5	CSARDRRNSNQPQHF
TRBV30	TRBJ1-6	CAWSFPRGGNSPLHF
TRBV3-1	TRBJ2-5	CASSQEIGKTQYF
TRBV20-1	TRBJ1-6	CSAKWDREFGTLHF
TRBV30	TRBJ2-5	CAWSPQLGSRETQYF
TRBV29-1	TRBJ2-7	CSVQGGDSYEQYF
TRBV5-5	TRBJ2-7	CASSLGPSGRARYF
TRBV27	TRBJ2-7	CASSLGTNPYEQYF
TRBV7-8	TRBJ1-4	CASSLMFNQNEKLFF
TRBV19	TRBJ2-1	CASSPSGRAVNEQFF
TRBV29-1	TRBJ1-4	CSVDRKNEKLFF
TRBV27	TRBJ2-7	CASRGHTTYEQYF
TRBV4-2	TRBJ2-3	CASSQDWGRGTDTQYF
TRBV27	TRBJ1-1	CASSYGQNTEAFF
TRBV6-6	TRBJ2-2	CASSYGRGESGELFF
TRBV6-5	TRBJ2-1	CASSEGGSYNEQFF
TRBV25-1	TRBJ2-5	CASSEYLGTSVQETQYF
TRBV6-2/TRBV6-3	TRBJ2-1	CASSYGEGLTGTSGTSSYNEQFF
TRBV7-8	TRBJ2-7	CASSLGRNIETYEQYF
TRBV2	TRBJ2-2	CASSEQGHHTGELFF
TRBV27	TRBJ1-3	CASKRDFSSGNTIYF
TRBV13	TRBJ2-7	CASSGVDPRQYF